Below are 5 T cell receptor beta chains sequenced from a single sample in a study of blood T cell repertoires in COVID-19. Measured with immunoSEQ multiplex PCR; TCRdb has only the in-frame clones, and not every one. The sample includes 400,000 to 550,000 clones, 85% to 90% of them seen just once. Sequencing was done on a sample of peripheral blood. The origin of the receptors is a woman aged 25 to 45 with acute or convalescent COVID-19.

The CDR3 loop reads CAIVGTGIRNEQFF. The CDR3 DNA reads TGTGCCATCGTAGGGACAGGGATACGCAATGAGCAGTTCTTC. The chain couples TRBV7-8 to TRBJ2-1, with TRBD1 matching over 9 bases. CDR1 is SGHVS and CDR2 is FQNEAQ in the germline V gene. V trimming: 10 bases; J trimming: 6 bases; junction bases outside the gene matches: 10. The CDR3 contains 14 residues.

This rearrangement joins TRBV7-3 to TRBJ2-1; 11 bases agree with TRBD2. The CDR3 runs to 15 residues. Trimming took 5 bases from V and 5 from J; bases not matched to a gene: 5. CDR1 SGHTA and CDR2 FQGTGA come from the germline V gene. The CDR3 bases are TGTGCCAGCAGCCCGGGACTAGCGGCGAACAATGAGCAGTTCTTC. Encoded protein: CASSPGLAANNEQFF.

V usage is TRBV6-6 and J usage is TRBJ2-1, with TRBD1 identical over 8 bases. Germline CDR1 and CDR2: MNHNY and SVGAGI (reference sequence). J lost 7 bases, V lost 4 bases, and 6 bases had no gene match. This CDR3 is built from 14 residues. CDR3 protein: CASSFGQGGNEQFF. The CDR3 DNA is TGTGCCAGCAGTTTCGGACAGGGCGGGAATGAGCAGTTCTTC.

The V and J genes are TRBV6-1 and TRBJ1-5; TRBD1 aligns across 8 bases. CDR3 length: 16 amino acids. J lost 2 bases, V lost 4 bases, and 7 bases had no gene match. Germline CDR1 reads MNHNS; CDR2 reads SASEGT. The CDR3 sequence is CASSALLTGGNQPQHF. The CDR3 DNA reads as TGTGCCAGCAGTGCACTACTGACAGGGGGCAATCAGCCCCAGCATTTT.

The rearrangement uses TRBV10-3 and TRBJ1-6, with 7 positions matching TRBD1. Germline-derived CDR1 and CDR2 are ENHRY and SYGVKD. Germline trimming cut 10 bases from V and 5 bases from J; bases unmatched to any gene: 8. This CDR3 contains 14 residues. For the CDR3, the DNA is TGTGCCACCCGTGGGACAGCTGATAATTCACCCCTCCACTTT. Translating it yields CATRGTADNSPLHF.